The 8 T cell receptor beta chains below were found in one sample sequenced in a study of blood T cell repertoires in COVID-19. Assay used: immunoSEQ multiplex PCR; TCRdb lists only in-frame clones, some missing. The sample includes about 160,000 clones, over 85% of them seen just once. Material: peripheral blood. The source of these receptors is a woman aged 45-59 years with acute or convalescent COVID-19.

The genes are TRBV24-1 and TRBJ2-7; D is uncertain. The CDR3 has 9 amino acids. Trimming pared 9 bases from V and 4 bases from J, leaving 3 bases between. Germline V lookup: CDR1 KGHDR, CDR2 SFDVKD. For the CDR3, the DNA is TGTGCCACCTCGTACGAGCAGTACTTC. Translating gives CATSYEQYF.

This chain connects TRBV19 to TRBJ1-1; D possibly corresponds to TRBD1 (5 bases). The germline CDR1 and CDR2 sequences are LNHDA and SQIVND (reference sequence). V was pared by 3 bases and J by 1 base, with 9 bases between. The CDR3 is made up of 14 amino acids. The CDR3 sequence: CASSILQENTEAFF. CDR3 bases: TGTGCCAGTAGTATTCTACAGGAGAACACTGAAGCTTTCTTT.

The chain employs TRBV30 and TRBJ1-6, with D perhaps TRBD1 (5 bases). Germline V gene data show CDR1 as GTSNPN and CDR2 as SVGIG (reference sequence). The CDR3 has 14 amino acids. V was clipped by 0 bases and J by 8 bases, with 11 bases between them. The CDR3 coding sequence is TGTGCCTGGAGTGTGCGGGGCACCGATTCACCCCTCCACTTT. This sequence encodes CAWSVRGTDSPLHF.

The rearrangement links TRBV3-1 (or the pseudogene TRBV3-2) to TRBJ1-1, with no clear D. V was clipped by 3 bases and J by 3 bases, with 8 bases between them. The CDR3 runs 13 residues. From germline, CDR1 is LGHDT and CDR2 YNNKEL (reference sequence). The CDR3 nucleotides read TGTGCCAGCAGCCATAATCAGGACACTGAAGCTTTCTTT. It codes for CASSHNQDTEAFF.

The chain joins TRBV27 to TRBJ2-6; D remains unclear. Trimming took off 6 bases at V and 3 bases at J, with 3 bases between the two ends. Germline V gene data show CDR1 as MNHEY and CDR2 as SMNVEV (reference sequence). The CDR3 totals 12 residues. The CDR3 protein is CASRSGANVLTF. CDR3 DNA sequence: TGTGCCAGCAGGAGTGGGGCCAACGTCCTGACTTTC. The full variable domain, rest sourced from reference TRBV27 and TRBJ2-6, is EAQVTQNPRYLITVTGKKLTVTCSQNMNHEYMSWYRQDPGLGLRQIYYSMNVEVTDKGDVPEGYKVSRKEKRNFPLILESPSPNQTSLYFCASRSGANVLTFGAGSRLTVL.

Note on this clone: Other DNA sequences in this specimen translate into the identical CDR3. The CDR3 sequence is CASSYSEGNTEAFF. CDR3 nucleotide sequence: TGTGCCAGCAGTTACTCCGAGGGGAACACTGAAGCTTTCTTT. The chain links TRBV6-5 to TRBJ1-1, with D unclear. CDR3 size: 14 residues. V was shortened by 0 bases and J by 1 base, with 6 bases between the two germline ends. CDR1 and CDR2 from the germline V gene are MNHEY and SVGAGI.

This chain links TRBV12-3 or TRBV12-4 with TRBJ1-1; D ambiguous. Trimming took off 6 bases at V and 4 bases at J, with 9 bases between the two ends. CDR3 size: 12 residues. The CDR3 DNA sequence: TGTGCCAGCAGCGTAACTTTCACTGAAGCTTTCTTT. It is translated as CASSVTFTEAFF.

The V gene is TRBV20-1, the J gene TRBJ2-7, with no clear D. V shed 3 bases and J shed 2 bases, with 14 bases lying between them. The length of the CDR3 is 14 residues. CDR1 is DFQATT, CDR2 SNEGSKA, per germline (reference sequence). Written as DNA, the CDR3 is TGCAGTGCTAGTCCTACCCAACCCCCCTACGAGCAGTACTTC. Protein product: CSASPTQPPYEQYF.